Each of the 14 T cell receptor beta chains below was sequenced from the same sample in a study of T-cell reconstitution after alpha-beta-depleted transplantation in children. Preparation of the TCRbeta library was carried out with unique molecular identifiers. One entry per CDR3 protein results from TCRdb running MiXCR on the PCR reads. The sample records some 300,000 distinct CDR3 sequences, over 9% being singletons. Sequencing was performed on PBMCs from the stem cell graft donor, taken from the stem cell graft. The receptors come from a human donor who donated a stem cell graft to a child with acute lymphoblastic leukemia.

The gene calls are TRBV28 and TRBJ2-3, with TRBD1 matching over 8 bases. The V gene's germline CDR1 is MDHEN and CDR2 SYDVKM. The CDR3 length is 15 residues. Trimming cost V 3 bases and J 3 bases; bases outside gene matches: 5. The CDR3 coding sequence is TGTGCCAGCAGTTTCCAGGGGGCTGAAACAGATACGCAGTATTTT. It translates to CASSFQGAETDTQYF.

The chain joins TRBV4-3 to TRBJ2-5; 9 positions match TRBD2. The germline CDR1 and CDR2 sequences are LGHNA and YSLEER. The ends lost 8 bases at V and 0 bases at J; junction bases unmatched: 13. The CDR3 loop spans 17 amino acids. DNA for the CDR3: TGCGCCAGCGCCCCGGGGGTCGCTAGCGGGAACCAAGAGACCCAGTACTTC. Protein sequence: CASAPGVASGNQETQYF.

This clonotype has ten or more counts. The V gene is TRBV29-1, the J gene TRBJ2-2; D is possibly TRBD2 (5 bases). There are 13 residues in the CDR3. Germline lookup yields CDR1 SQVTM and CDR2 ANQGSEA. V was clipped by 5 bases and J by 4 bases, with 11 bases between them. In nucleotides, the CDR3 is TGCAGCGTTCGAACGGGATCCACCGGGGAGCTGTTTTTT. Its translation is CSVRTGSTGELFF.

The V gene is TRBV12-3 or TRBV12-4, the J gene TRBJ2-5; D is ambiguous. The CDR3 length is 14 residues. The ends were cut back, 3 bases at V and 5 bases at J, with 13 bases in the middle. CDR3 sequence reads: CASSFASRLETQYF. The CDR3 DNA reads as TGTGCCAGCAGTTTTGCGTCGAGGTTGGAGACCCAGTACTTC.

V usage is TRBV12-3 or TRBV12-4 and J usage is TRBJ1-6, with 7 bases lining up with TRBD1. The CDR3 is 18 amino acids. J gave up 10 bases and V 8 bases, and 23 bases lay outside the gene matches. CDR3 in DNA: TGTGCCAGCCAAGCCCTTCGGCAAATTACAGGGGAGAGATCACCCCTCCACTTT. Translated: CASQALRQITGERSPLHF.

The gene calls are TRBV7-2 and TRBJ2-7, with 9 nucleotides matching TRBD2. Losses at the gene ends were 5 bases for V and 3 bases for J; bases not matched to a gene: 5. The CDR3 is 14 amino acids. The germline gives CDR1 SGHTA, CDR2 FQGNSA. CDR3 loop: CASSRVSGSYEQYF. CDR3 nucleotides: TGTGCCAGCAGCCGAGTTAGCGGGAGCTACGAGCAGTACTTC.

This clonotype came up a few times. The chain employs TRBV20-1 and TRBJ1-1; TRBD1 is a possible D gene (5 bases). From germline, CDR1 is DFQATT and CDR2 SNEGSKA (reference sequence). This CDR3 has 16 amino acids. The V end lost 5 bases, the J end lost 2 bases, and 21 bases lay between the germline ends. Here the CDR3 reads CSAPARGGMRNTEAFF. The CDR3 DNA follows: TGCAGTGCTCCAGCTCGCGGGGGAATGCGAAACACTGAAGCTTTCTTT.

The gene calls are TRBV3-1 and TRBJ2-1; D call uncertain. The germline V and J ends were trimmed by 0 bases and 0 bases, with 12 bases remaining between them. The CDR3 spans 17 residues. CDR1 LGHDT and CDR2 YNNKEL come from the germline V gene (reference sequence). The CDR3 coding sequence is TGTGCCAGCAGCCAAGATTCGAAACAGAGCTCCTACAATGAGCAGTTCTTC. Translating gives CASSQDSKQSSYNEQFF.

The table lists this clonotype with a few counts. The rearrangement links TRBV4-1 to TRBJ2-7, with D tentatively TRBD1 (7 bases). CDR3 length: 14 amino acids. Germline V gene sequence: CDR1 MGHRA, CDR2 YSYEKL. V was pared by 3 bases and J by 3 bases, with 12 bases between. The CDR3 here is CASSQRQGGYEQYF. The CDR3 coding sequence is TGCGCCAGCAGCCAGCGACAGGGAGGCTACGAGCAGTACTTC.

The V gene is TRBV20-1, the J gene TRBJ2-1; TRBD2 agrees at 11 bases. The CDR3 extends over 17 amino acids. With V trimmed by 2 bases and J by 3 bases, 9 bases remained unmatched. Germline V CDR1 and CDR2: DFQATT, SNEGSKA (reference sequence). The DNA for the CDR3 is TGCAGTGCTAGACCGGGACTAGCGGTCTCGAGCTACAATGAGCAGTTCTTC. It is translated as CSARPGLAVSSYNEQFF.

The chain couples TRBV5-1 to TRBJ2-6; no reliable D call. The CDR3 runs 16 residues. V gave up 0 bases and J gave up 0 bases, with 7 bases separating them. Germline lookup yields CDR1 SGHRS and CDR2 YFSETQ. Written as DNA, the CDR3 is TGCGCCAGCAGCTTGGTCGCCTCCTCTGGGGCCAACGTCCTGACTTTC. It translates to CASSLVASSGANVLTF.

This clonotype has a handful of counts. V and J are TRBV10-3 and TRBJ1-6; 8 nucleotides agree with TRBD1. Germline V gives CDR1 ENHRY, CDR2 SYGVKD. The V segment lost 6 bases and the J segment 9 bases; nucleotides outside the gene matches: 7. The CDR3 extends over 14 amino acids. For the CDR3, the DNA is TGTGCCATCAGACCGGGACAGGACCCTTCACCCCTCCACTTT. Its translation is CAIRPGQDPSPLHF.

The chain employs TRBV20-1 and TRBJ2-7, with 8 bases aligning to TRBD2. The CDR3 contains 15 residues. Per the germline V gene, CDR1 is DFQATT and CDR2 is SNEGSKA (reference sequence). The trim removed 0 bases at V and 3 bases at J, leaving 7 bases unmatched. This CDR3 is CSARDEPSGHYEQYF. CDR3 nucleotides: TGCAGTGCTAGAGATGAACCTAGCGGGCACTACGAGCAGTACTTC.

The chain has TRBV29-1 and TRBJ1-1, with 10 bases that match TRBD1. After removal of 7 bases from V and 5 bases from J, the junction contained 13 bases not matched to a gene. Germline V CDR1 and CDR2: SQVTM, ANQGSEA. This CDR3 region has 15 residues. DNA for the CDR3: TGCAGCGCAATAATCCGGGACAGGGGCCGGACTGAAGCTTTCTTT. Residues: CSAIIRDRGRTEAFF. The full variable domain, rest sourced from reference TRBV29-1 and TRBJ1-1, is SAVISQKPSRDICQRGTSLTIQCQVDSQVTMMFWYRQQPGQSLTLIATANQGSEATYESGFVIDKFPISRPNLTFSTLTVSNMSPEDSSIYLCSAIIRDRGRTEAFFGQGTRLTVV.